This T cell receptor beta chain was observed in a study of post-analysis software for immune sequencing data. Points on this clonotype: What it binds is not known.

This CDR3 region has 15 residues. Unmatched junction bases numbered 8, after V lost 4 bases and J lost 5 bases. Germline CDR1 is SGHRS and CDR2 is YFSETQ. Sequencing libraries made from TCR beta cDNA carried unique molecular identifiers. TCRdb redid the calling of the PCR reads with MiXCR, one entry per CDR3 protein. The sample yields 600,000 to 750,000 distinct CDR3 sequences, 59% seen once. Study-wide results and limits: Relative to controls, patients with multiple sclerosis showed significantly lower normalized Chao1 diversity. Patients used several TRBV segments, including TRBV5-6, TRBV5-1 and TRBV20-1, more often than controls.

V and J are TRBV5-1 and TRBJ2-1, with TRBD2 matching 8 bases. The sample was blood. This clonotype originated in a girl aged 2 to 10 with multiple sclerosis. Written as DNA, the CDR3 is TGCGCCAGCAGCCCCGCAGCGGGAGCCCACAATGAGCAGTTCTTC. It specifies CASSPAAGAHNEQFF.